One sample yielded the 15 T cell receptor beta chains listed below, sequenced in a study of T cell responses to AZD1222 COVID-19 vaccine. Assay used: immunoSEQ multiplex PCR; TCRdb lists only in-frame clones, some missing. Of 120,000 to 150,000 clones in the sample, roughly 86% were seen once. The sample was peripheral blood, taken 28 days after the second AZD1222 dose. The receptors were sampled from an adult who received the AZD1222 COVID-19 vaccine.

The rearrangement joins TRBV7-9 to TRBJ2-7; D may be TRBD1 (6 bases). V was clipped by 4 bases and J by 7 bases, with 20 bases between them. CDR1 and CDR2 from the germline V gene are SEHNR and FQNEAQ (reference sequence). The CDR3 runs 15 residues. The CDR3 region is CASSYPELGAREQYF. The CDR3, as DNA: TGTGCCAGCAGCTACCCCGAATTGGGGGCGCGGGAGCAGTACTTC.

J is TRBJ1-1 and V is TRBV6-5, with D hard to call. The CDR3 consists of 12 residues. V shed 5 bases and J shed 4 bases, with 8 bases lying between them. Germline V CDR1 and CDR2: MNHEY, SVGAGI. The CDR3 nucleotides read TGTGCCAGCAGTCCGACTGGCACTGAAGCTTTCTTT. This codes for CASSPTGTEAFF.

The chain recombines TRBV4-2 with TRBJ2-2, with D perhaps given as TRBD1 or TRBD2 (5 bases each). The CDR3 has 14 amino acids. V was shortened by 3 bases and J by 5 bases, with 10 bases between the two germline ends. CDR1 is LGHNA and CDR2 is YNFKEQ in the germline V gene. DNA of the CDR3: TGTGCCAGCAGCCAGAACTGGGGGACCGGGGAGCTGTTTTTT. Translated, it gives CASSQNWGTGELFF.

V and J are TRBV3-1 (or the pseudogene TRBV3-2) and TRBJ2-7; the D is unclear. The V and J ends lost 4 bases and 7 bases respectively, with 14 bases between them. This CDR3 is 13 amino acids long. CDR1 and CDR2 (germline): LGHDT, YNNKEL (reference sequence). In nucleotides, the CDR3 is TGTGCCAGCAGCCCCCGGCAGCCACCGGAGCAGTACTTC. Protein product: CASSPRQPPEQYF.

The V gene is TRBV19, the J gene TRBJ1-1; 8 bases are shared with TRBD1. Unmatched junction bases numbered 3, after V lost 8 bases and J lost 1 base. The V gene's germline CDR1 is LNHDA and CDR2 SQIVND (reference sequence). The CDR3 runs 13 residues. The CDR3: CASSGQGNTEAFF. The CDR3, as DNA: TGTGCCAGTTCCGGACAGGGGAACACTGAAGCTTTCTTT.

V and J are TRBV5-1 and TRBJ2-5, with a possible D match to TRBD2 (5 bases). The CDR3 consists of 16 residues. Germline CDR1 SGHRS, CDR2 YFSETQ. V lost 4 bases and J lost 5, with 21 bases in between. The DNA of the CDR3 is TGCGCCAGCAGCCAAGATCTGCAGAGGGCATGGGAGACCCAGTACTTC. Translated: CASSQDLQRAWETQYF.

This clone was recorded only once. The gene calls are TRBV7-9 and TRBJ2-2, with D unresolved. Trimming cost V 1 base and J 1 base, with 7 bases left between them. The CDR3 is 15 amino acids. Germline V gene data show CDR1 as SEHNR and CDR2 as FQNEAQ (reference sequence). CDR3 bases: TGTGCCAGCAGCTTAGATCTTGTGAACACCGGGGAGCTGTTTTTT. This gives the protein CASSLDLVNTGELFF.

This chain links TRBV2 with TRBJ1-3; perhaps TRBD1 as D (5 bases). This CDR3 has 15 amino acids. The germline CDR1 and CDR2 sequences are SNHLY and FYNNEI. Trimming removed 4 bases at V and 4 bases at J, with 14 bases between. In DNA form, the CDR3 reads TGTGCCAGCAGTGTCGAAGGGGTGAGAGGAAACACCATATATTTT. Translation gives CASSVEGVRGNTIYF.

The chain uses TRBV7-2 and TRBJ2-5, with D perhaps matching TRBD1 (5 bases). The germline gives CDR1 SGHTA, CDR2 FQGNSA. CDR3 size: 15 residues. V was cut by 1 base and J by 5 bases, with 14 bases left in between. The CDR3, as DNA: TGTGCCAGCAGCTTAGGGGGCCGGCGTGAGGAGACCCAGTACTTC. Amino acids: CASSLGGRREETQYF.

The chain recombines TRBV7-9 with TRBJ2-5; 9 bases are shared with TRBD2. This CDR3 has 16 amino acids. The J segment lost 5 bases and the V segment lost 5 bases, leaving 12 bases of the junction unmatched. Germline V lookup: CDR1 SEHNR, CDR2 FQNEAQ (reference sequence). CDR3 residues: CASSPRTSAGDETQYF. The DNA of the CDR3 is TGTGCCAGCAGCCCGAGGACTAGCGCTGGGGACGAGACCCAGTACTTC.

This chain connects TRBV18 to TRBJ1-1; unclear D gene. CDR1 KGHSH and CDR2 LQKENI come from the germline V gene. Trimming removed 8 bases at V and 4 bases at J, with 17 bases between. The CDR3 sequence is 14 residues long. The CDR3, as DNA: TGTGCCAGCCTAAATTTGGAGTCCCTCACTGAAGCTTTCTTT. Translating it yields CASLNLESLTEAFF.

V and J are TRBV11-2 and TRBJ2-1, with unresolved D. Trimming removed 3 bases at V and 2 bases at J, with 11 bases between. The V gene's germline CDR1 is SGHAT and CDR2 FQNNGV. The CDR3 has 15 residues. CDR3 region: CASSFRTGTYNEQFF. CDR3 coding DNA: TGTGCCAGCAGCTTCCGGACCGGTACCTACAATGAGCAGTTCTTC.

This chain joins TRBV7-9 and TRBJ2-7; no firm D call. CDR3 length equals 12 residues. The germline V gene encodes CDR1 SEHNR and CDR2 FQNEAQ (reference sequence). The ends were cut back, 8 bases at V and 2 bases at J, with 10 bases in the middle. In DNA form, the CDR3 reads TGTGCCAGCCATCCGATTCCCTACGAGCAGTACTTC. It yields the protein CASHPIPYEQYF.

This clone was recorded once. This chain joins TRBV5-1 and TRBJ1-1, with 8 bases that match TRBD1. Losses at the gene ends were 5 bases for V and 1 base for J; bases not matched to a gene: 7. Germline V gene lookup returns CDR1 SGHRS and CDR2 YFSETQ. The CDR3 sequence is 15 residues long. CDR3 protein: CASSPSGQANTEAFF. The CDR3, as DNA: TGCGCCAGCAGTCCCTCGGGACAGGCGAACACTGAAGCTTTCTTT.

This clone was counted a few times. This chain connects TRBV7-9 to TRBJ2-2; D is possibly TRBD1 (6 bases). Germline-derived CDR1 and CDR2 are SEHNR and FQNEAQ (reference sequence). Deletions cut 1 base from V and 6 bases from J, with 9 bases between. This CDR3 has 14 amino acids. The CDR3 sequence is CASSLGGRAGELFF. The CDR3 nucleotides read TGTGCCAGCAGCTTAGGGGGGCGTGCCGGGGAGCTGTTTTTT.